This note documents a single TCR beta chain sequence. Its antigen has not been determined. Base qualities are missing; no much larger clone stands one base away. Other DNA sequences in the same sample also yield this CDR3. The sample belongs to a study of OX40 agonist ivuxolimab in advanced cancers. Looking at the study overall: Ivuxolimab, which targeted the costimulatory receptor OX40 (CD134), was an agonistic, fully human IgG2 monoclonal antibody. Of the 50 to 55 patients in dose escalation, some 19 had hepatocellular carcinoma, some 15 had melanoma, 9 had renal cell carcinoma and 9 had head and neck cancer. The dose-escalation cohort was roughly 87% male with a mean age of around 64 years, ranging from about 23 to 85. The paper describes the monotherapy dose-escalation part (N of about 55 patients) of the phase I trial of ivuxolimab. Partial responses occurred in three dose-escalation patients: two with cutaneous melanoma and one with hepatocellular carcinoma. Intravenous ivuxolimab was administered to patients every 2 weeks at six dose levels: 0.01, 0.1, 0.3, 1.5, 3 and 10 mg/kg. The point of sequencing TCRbeta in the periphery was to test whether ivuxolimab changed TCR sequence diversity and drove clonal T-cell expansion. Patients were allowed to have had prior anti-PD-1, anti-PD-L1 or anti-CTLA-4 therapy, and less than 45% of the dose-escalation patients had previously received checkpoint inhibitors.

The trial excluded patients who had a history of autoimmune disease or were on systemic immunosuppression. Peripheral blood for TCR sequencing was collected from all dose cohorts at baseline, on cycle 4 day 1, and on cycle 7 day 1. The samples were drawn from a first-in-human, open-label, multicenter phase I dose-escalation trial of ivuxolimab. Adults with locally advanced or metastatic melanoma, renal cell, hepatocellular, or head and neck squamous cell carcinoma were enrolled in the trial. Before TCR sequencing, CD4+ T cells and CD8+ T cells from peripheral blood were sorted into separate populations. Beyond this particular receptor, the publication reports: Low levels of normalized T-cell clonal expansion were also seen in some patients who did not respond. In partial responders in the 0.1-3.0 mg/kg groups, normalized peripheral clonal expansion was found to be among the lowest, especially among CD8+ T cells. The antigen specificity of the clonally expanded peripheral T cells was not determined. Clonal expansion of both CD4+ and CD8+ blood T cells was observed from baseline to week 6 at doses 0.1 to 3.0 mg/kg. After ivuxolimab, CD8+ T cells had more expanded clones than CD4+ T cells on average.

Genomic DNA was isolated from the sorted cells so that the TCRbeta CDR3 region could be sequenced. TCRbeta CDR3 regions were sequenced using the immunoSEQ Assay. This is the immuneACCESS table as TCRdb keeps it, with only in-frame sequences that have V and J called. A part of the clones is gone; compared with another copy, unresolved V genes explain less than half, and the rest is unexplained. This sample gives more than 65,000 clones in total; about 93% of them show up just once. The ten largest clones take up approximately 14% of the sample. Reading from cysteine to phenylalanine, the CDR3 counts 12 amino acids. The read is trimmed to its CDR3 DNA, 36 bases read in frame from base 1. CDR1 and CDR2 are read off the germline V gene (reference sequence) as SEHNR and FQNEAQ. At the junction V is shortened by 1 base and J by 4 bases, with 4 bases in between.

The source was CD4+ or CD8+ T cells sorted from blood, collected in a trial of the OX40 agonist ivuxolimab. The TCR originated in an adult with an advanced solid tumor such as melanoma, head and neck, liver or kidney cancer. Recombination linked TRBV7-9 to TRBJ1-1; the D gene is unclear. CDR3 protein: CASSLGATEAFF. The DNA reads TGTGCCAGCAGCTTAGGGGCCACTGAAGCTTTCTTT.